A selection of T cell receptor beta chains follows, all from one sample in a study of T-cell reconstitution after alpha-beta-depleted transplantation in children. MiXCR, applied by TCRdb to the PCR reads, yields one record per CDR3 protein. The sample carries 250,000 to 350,000 distinct CDR3 sequences, about 10% recorded once. Sequences were derived from PBMCs from the stem cell graft donor, sampled from the stem cell graft. The receptors here all came from a human donor who donated a stem cell graft to a child with SCID. CDR3s leave out the opening cysteine and the closing phenylalanine or tryptophan. D genes are given only for firm matches.

D gene,CDR3 length,V gene,J gene,CDR3 protein
TRBD2,12,TRBV10-3,TRBJ2-3,AITAGGGVDTQY
TRBD2,13,TRBV5-1,TRBJ2-1,ASSLVRGGANEQF
TRBD1,13,TRBV20-1,TRBJ2-2,SAKPGTANTGELF
NA,11,TRBV6-1,TRBJ1-2,ASSLRAFGGYT
NA,13,TRBV7-9,TRBJ2-3,ASSLVEGSPDTQY
NA,14,TRBV5-1,TRBJ2-2,ASANPSAAFTGELF
NA,12,TRBV7-3,TRBJ2-1,ASSRLGAGNEQF
NA,13,TRBV7-7,TRBJ2-3,ASSLGSGNTDTQY
TRBD2,14,TRBV6-5,TRBJ2-3,ASSYSSGGAGDTQY
NA,11,TRBV12-3/TRBV12-4,TRBJ1-4,ASRTAGREKLF
TRBD2,15,TRBV3-1,TRBJ2-2,ASSLLAGRGNTGELF
NA,11,TRBV5-6,TRBJ2-1,ASIQRVGNEQF
TRBD2,12,TRBV5-1,TRBJ2-1,ASRSGTSVNEQF
NA,10,TRBV10-1,TRBJ2-3,ASGERSDTQY
TRBD1,13,TRBV7-2,TRBJ2-1,ASSLRDRGLVRQF
NA,12,TRBV20-1,TRBJ1-5,SARSPGVDQPQH
NA,9,TRBV5-1,TRBJ2-3,ASSDTDTQY
TRBD1,12,TRBV12-3/TRBV12-4,TRBJ2-5,ASSFEGAGETQY
NA,11,TRBV7-9,TRBJ1-1,ASSFRSGAEAF
NA,14,TRBV6-1,TRBJ2-7,ASSQTGDFSYYEQY
TRBD2,12,TRBV29-1,TRBJ2-5,SVGTSGGQETQY
NA,12,TRBV12-3/TRBV12-4,TRBJ2-5,ASSFLTGEETQY
NA,14,TRBV5-1,TRBJ2-2,ASSSRWGTNTGELF
NA,13,TRBV27,TRBJ2-7,ASSLSLAYRYEQY
NA,10,TRBV9,TRBJ1-1,ASSDLTGEAF
NA,18,TRBV27,TRBJ1-5,ASSSQGAGAGLRGNQPQH
NA,11,TRBV14,TRBJ1-1,ASSPWQDTEAF
NA,9,TRBV2,TRBJ2-7,ASSVQEGQY
NA,13,TRBV6-5,TRBJ2-7,ASSYTQGNSYEQY
NA,15,TRBV10-2,TRBJ2-1,ASSESFAGSSYNEQF
TRBD2,12,TRBV29-1,TRBJ2-3,SVVRAGITDTQY
NA,12,TRBV9,TRBJ2-1,ASSVAKQGNEQF
TRBD1,13,TRBV12-3/TRBV12-4,TRBJ2-5,ASSFGSGGQETQY
TRBD2,13,TRBV7-2,TRBJ2-7,ASSSIAGGPYEQY
TRBD2,14,TRBV5-4,TRBJ2-7,ASSLDATSVRYEQY
NA,13,TRBV3-1,TRBJ2-3,ATCQVGPGTHTQY
NA,12,TRBV20-1,TRBJ2-2,SAPTGKNTGELF
NA,15,TRBV7-8,TRBJ2-1,ASSHSPGASYINEQF
TRBD1,11,TRBV12-3/TRBV12-4,TRBJ2-5,ASSERGHETQY
NA,12,TRBV5-1,TRBJ2-1,ASSLVVYYNEQF
NA,12,TRBV5-1,TRBJ2-7,ASSYDGGSYEQY
TRBD2,14,TRBV3-1,TRBJ2-5,ASSQEGLGRLGTQY
NA,13,TRBV6-2/TRBV6-3,TRBJ1-5,ASSRGVLGNQPQH
NA,12,TRBV12-3/TRBV12-4,TRBJ1-3,ASSLSAQINTIY
NA,12,TRBV7-6,TRBJ2-7,ASSLDDRSYEQY
NA,9,TRBV29-1,TRBJ1-1,RAKQGTEAF
TRBD1,20,TRBV7-3,TRBJ2-6,ASSLSGTGILRELSGANVLT